Listed below are T cell receptor beta chains from one sample, sequenced in a study of blood T cells in healthy people across ages. MiXCR, run by TCRdb on the 5' RACE reads, gives a single entry per CDR3 protein. Seen here are some 760,000 distinct CDR3 sequences, approximately 25% observed once, and the top ten hold just under 9.5%. These data were likewise used in another study, on T cells of mothers and their children.

Material for sequencing was blood. These receptors were obtained from a boy between 5 and 17 years old in good health. The CDR3 runs from the conserved cysteine through the conserved F or W. Fields, in order: clone size, D gene, V gene, J gene, CDR3 DNA, CDR3 protein. A D gene is named only where the DNA matches it firmly. Size values are once, few and many counts, or a class for expanded clones, and some rows have none.

size: .
D: .
V: TRBV4-2
J: TRBJ1-1
DNA: TGTGCCAGCAGCCGGGACGAGCGGGCTTTCTTT
CDR3: CASSRDERAFF

size: few
D: TRBD1
V: TRBV7-2
J: TRBJ1-2
DNA: TGTGCCAGCAGCTTAGGGGTAGGGGGCATGTATGGCTACACCTTC
CDR3: CASSLGVGGMYGYTF

size: few
D: .
V: TRBV29-1
J: TRBJ2-5
DNA: TGCAGCGTTCTCGAGTGGACTGGGGAGACCCAGTACTTC
CDR3: CSVLEWTGETQYF

size: .
D: .
V: TRBV20-1
J: TRBJ2-7
DNA: TGCAGTGCTAGGTCGGACAACTCCTACGAGCAGTACTTC
CDR3: CSARSDNSYEQYF

size: .
D: .
V: TRBV10-3
J: TRBJ2-5
DNA: TGTGCCATCAGTTGGACTCCTAAAGAGACCCAGTACTTC
CDR3: CAISWTPKETQYF

size: few
D: TRBD2
V: TRBV7-8
J: TRBJ2-3
DNA: TGTGCCAGTGGAATAGCGGGGGGCACAGATACGCAGTATTTT
CDR3: CASGIAGGTDTQYF

size: few
D: TRBD2
V: TRBV7-3
J: TRBJ2-1
DNA: TGTGCCAGCAGCCCCCTCCGGACTAGCGGGAGGGCTTCCTACAATGAGCAGTTCTTC
CDR3: CASSPLRTSGRASYNEQFF

size: few
D: .
V: TRBV3-1
J: TRBJ1-2
DNA: TGTGCCAGCAGCCAACTGGGGGTACAGGGCTACACCTTC
CDR3: CASSQLGVQGYTF

size: few
D: TRBD1
V: TRBV25-1
J: TRBJ1-2
DNA: TGTGCCAGCAGTGGGACAGGGATTGATGGCTACACCTTC
CDR3: CASSGTGIDGYTF

size: .
D: .
V: TRBV7-8
J: TRBJ2-1
DNA: TGTGCCAGCAGTTTATTTGGGGATGAGCAGTTCTTC
CDR3: CASSLFGDEQFF

size: .
D: .
V: TRBV13
J: TRBJ2-1
DNA: TGTGCCAGCAGCACAAGGGCCCCGGGGAATGAGCAGTTCTTC
CDR3: CASSTRAPGNEQFF

size: few
D: .
V: TRBV7-2
J: TRBJ1-2
DNA: TGTGCCAGCAGCTTACGGACGGGGGGAGACTATGGCTACACCTTC
CDR3: CASSLRTGGDYGYTF

size: .
D: TRBD2
V: TRBV2
J: TRBJ2-3
DNA: TGTGCCAGAGAAAGGACTAGCGGGGGGGCCGTTACAGATACGCAGTATTTT
CDR3: CARERTSGGAVTDTQYF

size: .
D: TRBD2
V: TRBV3-1
J: TRBJ2-5
DNA: TGTGCCAGCAGCCCTGGACTAGATTTGGAGACCCAGTACTTC
CDR3: CASSPGLDLETQYF

size: few
D: TRBD1
V: TRBV12-3/TRBV12-4
J: TRBJ2-1
DNA: TGTGCCAGCAGCCAAAGGACAGGGAACTCATACAATGAGCAGTTCTTC
CDR3: CASSQRTGNSYNEQFF

size: few
D: TRBD1
V: TRBV20-1
J: TRBJ2-1
DNA: TGCAGTGCTAGAGACTCCGCCGGACAGGGGATCCATGAGCAGTTCTTC
CDR3: CSARDSAGQGIHEQFF

size: .
D: TRBD1
V: TRBV29-1
J: TRBJ2-3
DNA: TGCAGCGTTGAAGACGGGACAGTTTCAAGTACGCAGTATTTT
CDR3: CSVEDGTVSSTQYF

size: once
D: .
V: TRBV15
J: TRBJ2-4
DNA: TGTGCCAAGTTCGGGCTATACAAAAACATTCAGTACTTC
CDR3: CAKFGLYKNIQYF

size: .
D: .
V: TRBV3-1
J: TRBJ2-7
DNA: TGTGCCAGCAGCCAAGTTTCCGGGCGGGAGCAGTACTTC
CDR3: CASSQVSGREQYF

size: .
D: TRBD2
V: TRBV10-3
J: TRBJ2-1
DNA: TGTGCCGTCAGAGGGGGGACTAGCGGCTCCAATGAGCAGTTCTTC
CDR3: CAVRGGTSGSNEQFF

size: .
D: .
V: TRBV6-5
J: TRBJ1-4
DNA: TGTGCCAGCAGTTACACCCCCGAGGGGTGGGCTGAAAAACTGTTTTTT
CDR3: CASSYTPEGWAEKLFF

size: few
D: .
V: TRBV4-2
J: TRBJ2-7
DNA: TGTGCCAGCAGCCAAGACCTGTCGTATACCCCCTACGAGCAGTACTTC
CDR3: CASSQDLSYTPYEQYF

size: few
D: .
V: TRBV12-5
J: TRBJ2-1
DNA: TGTGCTAGTGTCAACGGGGAGCGATCTTACAATGAGCAGTTCTTC
CDR3: CASVNGERSYNEQFF

size: few
D: TRBD1
V: TRBV4-1
J: TRBJ2-4
DNA: TGCGCCAGCAGCCAGGACAGGGGGCCATTAGCCAAAAACATTCAGTACTTC
CDR3: CASSQDRGPLAKNIQYF

size: .
D: .
V: TRBV3-1
J: TRBJ2-7
DNA: TGTGCCAGCAGCCAGGGGGCCAACGAGCAGTACTTC
CDR3: CASSQGANEQYF

size: .
D: .
V: TRBV29-1
J: TRBJ1-4
DNA: TGCAGCTTAGTTACACCAGACGGACTGTTTTTT
CDR3: CSLVTPDGLFF

size: few
D: .
V: TRBV29-1
J: TRBJ2-2
DNA: TGCAGCGTTGAAGATGGGGGGTCGAACACCGGGGAGCTGTTTTTT
CDR3: CSVEDGGSNTGELFF

size: .
D: .
V: TRBV7-9
J: TRBJ2-7
DNA: TGTGCCAGCACCATGGGCAGGGTAAACGAGCAGTACTTC
CDR3: CASTMGRVNEQYF

size: .
D: .
V: TRBV7-3
J: TRBJ1-1
DNA: TGTGCCAGCAGCTTAACCGCCGGCAGGGACACTGAAGCTTTCTTT
CDR3: CASSLTAGRDTEAFF

size: .
D: TRBD2
V: TRBV29-1
J: TRBJ2-7
DNA: TGCAGCGTAGGTCCTAGCGGATATTACGAGCAGTACTTC
CDR3: CSVGPSGYYEQYF

size: .
D: TRBD1
V: TRBV12-3/TRBV12-4
J: TRBJ2-3
DNA: TGTGCCAGCAGTTTAGCGGGGACAGGGGCCGTCACAGATACGCAGTATTTT
CDR3: CASSLAGTGAVTDTQYF

size: few
D: .
V: TRBV21-1
J: TRBJ2-1
DNA: TGTGCCAACAGCAAAGAAAAAGGGGACAGGGCAATCAATGAGCAGTTCTTC
CDR3: CANSKEKGDRAINEQFF

size: .
D: .
V: TRBV5-6
J: TRBJ2-1
DNA: TGTGCCAGCAGATATGGCGACACGGCGAATGAGCAGTTCTTC
CDR3: CASRYGDTANEQFF

size: .
D: TRBD1
V: TRBV18
J: TRBJ2-7
DNA: TGTGCCAGCTCATTGACAGGGGGCTCCATCTACGAGCAGTACTTC
CDR3: CASSLTGGSIYEQYF

size: .
D: .
V: TRBV7-9
J: TRBJ2-5
DNA: TGTGCCAGCAGCTTGGTCCCGCGGGGCCAAGAGACCCAGTACTTC
CDR3: CASSLVPRGQETQYF

size: .
D: TRBD1
V: TRBV6-5
J: TRBJ1-2
DNA: TGTGCCAGCAGTTACTCAGGGGGCGATTATGGCTACACCTTC
CDR3: CASSYSGGDYGYTF

size: once
D: TRBD2
V: TRBV4-2
J: TRBJ2-3
DNA: TGTGCCAGCAGCCAAGCGGCGGGAGACACAGATACGCAGTATTTT
CDR3: CASSQAAGDTDTQYF

size: .
D: .
V: TRBV27
J: TRBJ1-6
DNA: TGTGCCAGCAGTTCATGGACGGGTTCACCCCTCCACTTT
CDR3: CASSSWTGSPLHF

size: few
D: .
V: TRBV28
J: TRBJ1-1
DNA: TGTGCCAGCAGTTTATGGGGGGCGGACACTGAAGCTTTCTTT
CDR3: CASSLWGADTEAFF

size: .
D: .
V: TRBV28
J: TRBJ1-5
DNA: TGTGCCAGCAGTTTTGTCTATCAGCCCCAGCATTTT
CDR3: CASSFVYQPQHF

size: .
D: .
V: TRBV12-3/TRBV12-4
J: TRBJ2-1
DNA: TGTGCCAGCAGTTCAGGGTTCCCCCGCAATGAGCAGTTCTTC
CDR3: CASSSGFPRNEQFF

size: .
D: .
V: TRBV7-9
J: TRBJ2-7
DNA: TGTGCCAGCAGCGCCCCAAGTGAGCAGTACTTC
CDR3: CASSAPSEQYF

size: few
D: .
V: TRBV7-9
J: TRBJ1-1
DNA: TGTGCCAGCAGCCATTACCTCCAGGGGCTCTTCTCTGAAGCTTTCTTT
CDR3: CASSHYLQGLFSEAFF

size: .
D: .
V: TRBV9
J: TRBJ2-7
DNA: TGTGCCAGCAGCGCCTCGTTGAGCGGCGTATACGAGCAGTACTTC
CDR3: CASSASLSGVYEQYF

size: .
D: .
V: TRBV20-1
J: TRBJ2-7
DNA: TGCAGTGCTAGAGATCTGGGGGATAGTACGGTGAACGAGCAGTACTTC
CDR3: CSARDLGDSTVNEQYF

size: few
D: .
V: TRBV2
J: TRBJ2-5
DNA: TGTGCCAGCAGCCGTATCTCCGGGGTCCAAGAGACCCAGTACTTC
CDR3: CASSRISGVQETQYF

size: few
D: .
V: TRBV9
J: TRBJ2-5
DNA: TGTGCCAGCAGCGCCCTAGGCGGGCAAGAGACCCAGTACTTC
CDR3: CASSALGGQETQYF

size: .
D: .
V: TRBV7-7
J: TRBJ2-3
DNA: TGTGCCAGCAGCTACGGGGGCCCCGGGGATACGCAGTATTTT
CDR3: CASSYGGPGDTQYF

size: few
D: .
V: TRBV29-1
J: TRBJ1-5
DNA: TGCAGCGTCCTCGGACAGATCGATCAGCCCCAGCATTTT
CDR3: CSVLGQIDQPQHF

size: .
D: .
V: TRBV12-3/TRBV12-4
J: TRBJ2-2
DNA: TGTGCCAGCAGTACAAACGGGGAGCTGTTTTTT
CDR3: CASSTNGELFF

size: few
D: .
V: TRBV2
J: TRBJ2-3
DNA: TGTGCCAACAGTTCCGCGGGGCGGAAGATCACAGATACGCAGTATTTT
CDR3: CANSSAGRKITDTQYF

size: few
D: .
V: TRBV11-2
J: TRBJ2-1
DNA: TGTGCCAGCAGCTCCCAGGTGGGTGCGGGTGCGGAGCAGTTCTTC
CDR3: CASSSQVGAGAEQFF

size: .
D: .
V: TRBV4-3
J: TRBJ1-2
DNA: TGCGCCAGCAGCCAGTATTCCGTGTCGAGTGCAGGGCCGAATGGCTACACCTTC
CDR3: CASSQYSVSSAGPNGYTF

size: few
D: .
V: TRBV3-1
J: TRBJ2-1
DNA: TGTGCCAGCAGCCAGTACAGGGTTGGTGAGCAGTTCTTC
CDR3: CASSQYRVGEQFF

size: few
D: TRBD1
V: TRBV28
J: TRBJ2-7
DNA: TGTGCCAGCATTCCCACAGGGGGCTACGAGCAGTACTTC
CDR3: CASIPTGGYEQYF

size: .
D: .
V: TRBV28
J: TRBJ2-1
DNA: TGTGCCAGCAGGCCTCACTCCTACAATGAGCAGTTCTTC
CDR3: CASRPHSYNEQFF

size: .
D: TRBD2
V: TRBV4-3
J: TRBJ2-3
DNA: TGCGCCAGCAGCCAAGATCCTAGCGGGGGGGCAGATACGCAGTATTTT
CDR3: CASSQDPSGGADTQYF

size: few
D: .
V: TRBV5-1
J: TRBJ1-1
DNA: TGCGCCAGCAGTTTGGAAGGTCTTTTGGGGGCAAACACTGAAGCTTTCTTT
CDR3: CASSLEGLLGANTEAFF

size: few
D: TRBD1
V: TRBV4-1
J: TRBJ2-7
DNA: TGCGCCAGTAGTACAGGGGGTCCCGACGAGCAGTACTTC
CDR3: CASSTGGPDEQYF